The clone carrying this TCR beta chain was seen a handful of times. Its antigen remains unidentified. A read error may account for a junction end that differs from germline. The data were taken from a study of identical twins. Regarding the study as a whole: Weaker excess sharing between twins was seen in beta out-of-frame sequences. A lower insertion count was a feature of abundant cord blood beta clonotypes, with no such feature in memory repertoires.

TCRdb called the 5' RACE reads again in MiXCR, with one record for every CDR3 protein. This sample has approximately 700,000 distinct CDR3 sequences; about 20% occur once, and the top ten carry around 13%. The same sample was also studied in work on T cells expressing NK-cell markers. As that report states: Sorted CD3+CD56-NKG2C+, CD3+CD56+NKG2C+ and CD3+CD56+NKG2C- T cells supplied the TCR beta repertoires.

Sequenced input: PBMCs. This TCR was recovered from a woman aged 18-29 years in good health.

This CDR3 is CASSLTGTGGRNEQFF. CDR3 nucleotide sequence: TGTGCTAGCAGCTTGACCGGGACAGGGGGTCGCAATGAGCAGTTCTTC. J is TRBJ2-1 and V is TRBV7-7; 11 bases line up with TRBD1. The CDR3 covers 16 residues. Germline V gene lookup returns CDR1 SSHAT and CDR2 FNYEAQ (reference sequence).